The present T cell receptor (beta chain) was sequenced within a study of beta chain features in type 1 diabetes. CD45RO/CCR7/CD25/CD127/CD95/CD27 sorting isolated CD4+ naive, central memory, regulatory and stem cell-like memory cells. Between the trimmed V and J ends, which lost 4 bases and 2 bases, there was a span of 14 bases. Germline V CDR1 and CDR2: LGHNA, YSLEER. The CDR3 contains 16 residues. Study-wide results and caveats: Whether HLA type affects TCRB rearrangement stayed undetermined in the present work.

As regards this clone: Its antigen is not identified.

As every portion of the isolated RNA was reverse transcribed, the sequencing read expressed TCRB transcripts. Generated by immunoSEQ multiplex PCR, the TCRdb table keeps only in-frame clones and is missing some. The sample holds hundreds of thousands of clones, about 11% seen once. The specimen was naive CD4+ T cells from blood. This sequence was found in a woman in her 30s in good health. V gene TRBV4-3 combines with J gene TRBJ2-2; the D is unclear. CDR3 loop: CASSPWIAGNTGELFF. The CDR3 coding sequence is TGCGCCAGCAGCCCGTGGATTGCAGGCAACACCGGGGAGCTGTTTTTT.